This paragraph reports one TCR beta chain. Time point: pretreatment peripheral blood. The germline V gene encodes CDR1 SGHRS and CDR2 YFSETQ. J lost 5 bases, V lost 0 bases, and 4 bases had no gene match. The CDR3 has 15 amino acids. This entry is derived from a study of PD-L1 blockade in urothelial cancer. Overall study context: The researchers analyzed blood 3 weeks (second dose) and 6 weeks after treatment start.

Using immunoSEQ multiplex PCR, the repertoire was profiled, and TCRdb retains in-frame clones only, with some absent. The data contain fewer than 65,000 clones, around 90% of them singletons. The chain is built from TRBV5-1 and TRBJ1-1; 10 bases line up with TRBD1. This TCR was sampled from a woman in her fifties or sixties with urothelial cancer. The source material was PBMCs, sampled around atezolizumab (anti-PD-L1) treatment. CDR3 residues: CASSLAGQGVTEAFF. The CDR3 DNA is TGCGCCAGCAGCTTGGCCGGACAGGGGGTGACTGAAGCTTTCTTT. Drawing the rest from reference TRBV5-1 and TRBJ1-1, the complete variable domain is KAGVTQTPRYLIKTRGQQVTLSCSPISGHRSVSWYQQTPGQGLQFLFEYFSETQRNKGNFPGRFSGRQFSNSRSEMNVSTLELGDSALYLCASSLAGQGVTEAFFGQGTRLTVV.